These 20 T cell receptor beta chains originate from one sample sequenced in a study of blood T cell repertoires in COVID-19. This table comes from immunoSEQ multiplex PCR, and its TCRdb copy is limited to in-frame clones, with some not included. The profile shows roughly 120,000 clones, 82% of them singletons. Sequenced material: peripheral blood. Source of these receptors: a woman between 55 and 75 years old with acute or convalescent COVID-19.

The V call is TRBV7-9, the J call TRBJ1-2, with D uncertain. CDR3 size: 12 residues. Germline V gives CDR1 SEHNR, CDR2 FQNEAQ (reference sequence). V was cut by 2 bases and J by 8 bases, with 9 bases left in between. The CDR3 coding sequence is TGTGCCAGCAGCTTAAGTACGGGAGGCTACACCTTC. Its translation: CASSLSTGGYTF.

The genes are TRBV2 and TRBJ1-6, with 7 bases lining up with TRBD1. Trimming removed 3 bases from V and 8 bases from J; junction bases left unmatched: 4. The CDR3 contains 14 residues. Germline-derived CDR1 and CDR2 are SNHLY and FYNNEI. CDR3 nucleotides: TGTGCCAGCAGTGAGGGCAGGGGGTATTCACCCCTCCACTTT. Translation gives CASSEGRGYSPLHF.

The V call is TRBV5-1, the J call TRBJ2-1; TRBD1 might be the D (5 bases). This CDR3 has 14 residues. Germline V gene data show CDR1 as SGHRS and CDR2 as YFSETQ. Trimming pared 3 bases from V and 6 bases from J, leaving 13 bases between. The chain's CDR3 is CASSSQGRSNEQFF. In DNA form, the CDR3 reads TGCGCCAGCAGCTCCCAGGGCAGATCCAATGAGCAGTTCTTC. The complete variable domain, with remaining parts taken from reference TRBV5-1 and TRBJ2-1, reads KAGVTQTPRYLIKTRGQQVTLSCSPISGHRSVSWYQQTPGQGLQFLFEYFSETQRNKGNFPGRFSGRQFSNSRSEMNVSTLELGDSALYLCASSSQGRSNEQFFGPGTRLTVL.

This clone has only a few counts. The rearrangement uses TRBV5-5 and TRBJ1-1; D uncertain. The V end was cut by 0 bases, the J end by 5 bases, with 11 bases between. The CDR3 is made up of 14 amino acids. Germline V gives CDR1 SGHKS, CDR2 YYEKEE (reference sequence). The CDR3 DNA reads TGTGCCAGCAGCTTGGCCGAGGGTGTGACTGAAGCTTTCTTT. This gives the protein CASSLAEGVTEAFF.

The CDR3 coding sequence is TGTGCCAGCAGCTCAACTCTAGGAACGTCCTACAATGAGCAGTTCTTC. Protein sequence: CASSSTLGTSYNEQFF. The chain recombines TRBV11-3 with TRBJ2-1; D remains ambiguous. The CDR3 runs 16 residues. In germline, CDR1 is SGHNT, CDR2 YENEEA. V lost 4 bases to trimming and J lost 1 base, with 14 bases between them.

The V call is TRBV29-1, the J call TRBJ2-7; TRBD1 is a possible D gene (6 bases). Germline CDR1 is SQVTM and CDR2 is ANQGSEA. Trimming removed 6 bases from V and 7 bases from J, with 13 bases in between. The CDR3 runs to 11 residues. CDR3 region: CSVQGGWEQYF. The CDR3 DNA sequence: TGCAGCGTCCAAGGGGGTTGGGAGCAGTACTTC.

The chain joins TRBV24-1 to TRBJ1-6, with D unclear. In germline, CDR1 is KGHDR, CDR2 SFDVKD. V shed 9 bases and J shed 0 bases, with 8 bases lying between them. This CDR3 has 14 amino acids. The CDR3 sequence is CATGPGSYNSPLHF. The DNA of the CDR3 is TGTGCCACCGGCCCGGGCTCCTATAATTCACCCCTCCACTTT.

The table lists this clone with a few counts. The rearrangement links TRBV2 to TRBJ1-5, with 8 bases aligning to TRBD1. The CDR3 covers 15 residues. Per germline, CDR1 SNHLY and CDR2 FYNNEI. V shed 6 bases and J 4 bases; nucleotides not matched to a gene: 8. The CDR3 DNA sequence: TGTGCCAGCAGACCCGGGACAGGTGGGAATCAGCCCCAGCATTTT. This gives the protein CASRPGTGGNQPQHF.

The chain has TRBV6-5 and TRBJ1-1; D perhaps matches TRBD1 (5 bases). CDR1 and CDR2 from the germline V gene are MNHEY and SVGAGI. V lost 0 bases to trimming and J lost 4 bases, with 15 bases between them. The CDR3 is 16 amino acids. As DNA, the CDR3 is TGTGCCAGCAGTTACTCTCGGTCGGTAGGGGTCACTGAAGCTTTCTTT. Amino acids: CASSYSRSVGVTEAFF.

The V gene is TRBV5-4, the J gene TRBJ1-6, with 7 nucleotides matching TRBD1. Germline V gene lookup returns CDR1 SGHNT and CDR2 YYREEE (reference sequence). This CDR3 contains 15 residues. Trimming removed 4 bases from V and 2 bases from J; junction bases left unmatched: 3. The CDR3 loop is CASSPGQAYNSPLHF. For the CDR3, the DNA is TGTGCCAGCAGCCCCGGACAGGCCTATAATTCACCCCTCCACTTT.

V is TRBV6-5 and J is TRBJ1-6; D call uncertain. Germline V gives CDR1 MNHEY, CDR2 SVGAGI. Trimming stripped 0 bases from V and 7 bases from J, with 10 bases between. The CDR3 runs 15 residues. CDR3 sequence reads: CASSYSGSRNSPLHF. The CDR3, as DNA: TGTGCCAGCAGTTACTCTGGATCGAGGAATTCACCCCTCCACTTT.

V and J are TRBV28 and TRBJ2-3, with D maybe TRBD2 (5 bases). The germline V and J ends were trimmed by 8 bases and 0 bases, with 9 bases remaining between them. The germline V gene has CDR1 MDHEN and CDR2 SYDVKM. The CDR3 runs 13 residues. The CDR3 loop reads CASEDSSTDTQYF. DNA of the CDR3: TGTGCCAGCGAGGACTCTAGCACAGATACGCAGTATTTT. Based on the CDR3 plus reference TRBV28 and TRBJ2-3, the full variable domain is DVKVTQSSRYLVKRTGEKVFLECVQDMDHENMFWYRQDPGLGLRLIYFSYDVKMKEKGDIPEGYSVSREKKERFSLILESASTNQTSMYLCASEDSSTDTQYFGPGTRLTVL.

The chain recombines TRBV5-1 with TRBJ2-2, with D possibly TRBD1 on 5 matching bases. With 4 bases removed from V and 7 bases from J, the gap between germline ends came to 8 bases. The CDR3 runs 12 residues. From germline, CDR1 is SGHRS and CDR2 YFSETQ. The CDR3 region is CASSQGVGELFF. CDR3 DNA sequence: TGCGCCAGCAGCCAAGGGGTCGGGGAGCTGTTTTTT.

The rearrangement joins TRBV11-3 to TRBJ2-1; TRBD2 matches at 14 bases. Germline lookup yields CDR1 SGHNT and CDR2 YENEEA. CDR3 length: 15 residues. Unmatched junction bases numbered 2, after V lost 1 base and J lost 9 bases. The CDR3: CASSLGLAGGPEQFF. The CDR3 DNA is TGTGCCAGCAGCTTAGGACTAGCGGGGGGGCCTGAGCAGTTCTTC.

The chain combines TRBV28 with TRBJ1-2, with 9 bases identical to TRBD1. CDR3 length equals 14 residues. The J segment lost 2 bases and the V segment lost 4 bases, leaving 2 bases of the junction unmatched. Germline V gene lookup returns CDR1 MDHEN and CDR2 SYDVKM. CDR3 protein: CASSSGTGNYGYTF. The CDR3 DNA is TGTGCCAGCAGTTCCGGGACAGGGAACTATGGCTACACCTTC.

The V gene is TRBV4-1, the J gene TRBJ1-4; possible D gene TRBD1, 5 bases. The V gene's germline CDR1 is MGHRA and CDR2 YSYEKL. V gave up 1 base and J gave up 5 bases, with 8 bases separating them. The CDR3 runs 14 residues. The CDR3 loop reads CASSQATGNEKLFF. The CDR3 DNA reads TGCGCCAGCAGCCAAGCCACAGGAAATGAAAAACTGTTTTTT.

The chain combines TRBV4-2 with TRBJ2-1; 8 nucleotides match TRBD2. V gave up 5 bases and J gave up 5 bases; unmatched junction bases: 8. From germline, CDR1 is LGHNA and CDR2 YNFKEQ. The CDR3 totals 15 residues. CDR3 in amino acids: CASSFHSGENNEQFF. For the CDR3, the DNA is TGTGCCAGCAGCTTCCATAGCGGGGAGAACAATGAGCAGTTCTTC.

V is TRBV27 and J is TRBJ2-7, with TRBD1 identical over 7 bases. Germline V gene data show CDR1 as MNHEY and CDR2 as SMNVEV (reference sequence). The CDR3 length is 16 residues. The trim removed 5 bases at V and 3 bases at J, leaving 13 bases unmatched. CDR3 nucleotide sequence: TGTGCCAGCAGTCCCGTCGGGGCAGGGGGATTCTACGAGCAGTACTTC. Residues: CASSPVGAGGFYEQYF.

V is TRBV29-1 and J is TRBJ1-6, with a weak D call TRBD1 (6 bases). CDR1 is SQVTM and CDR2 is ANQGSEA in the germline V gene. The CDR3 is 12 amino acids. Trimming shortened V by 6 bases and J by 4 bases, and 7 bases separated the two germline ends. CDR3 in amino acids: CSVGQYNSPLHF. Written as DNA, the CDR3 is TGCAGCGTGGGACAATATAATTCACCCCTCCACTTT. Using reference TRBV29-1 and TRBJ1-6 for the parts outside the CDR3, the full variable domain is SAVISQKPSRDICQRGTSLTIQCQVDSQVTMMFWYRQQPGQSLTLIATANQGSEATYESGFVIDKFPISRPNLTFSTLTVSNMSPEDSSIYLCSVGQYNSPLHFGNGTRLTVT.

CDR3 region: CASSFRDYGYTF. CDR3 nucleotide sequence: TGTGCCAGCAGTTTTCGGGACTATGGCTACACCTTC. The chain employs TRBV12-3 or TRBV12-4 and TRBJ1-2; D gene uncertain. Trimming shortened V by 3 bases and J by 3 bases, and 5 bases separated the two germline ends. CDR3 length: 12 amino acids.